This TCR beta chain emerged from a study of STAT5B mutations in CD4+ large granular lymphocyte leukemia. Study-wide results and limits: TRBV06-family usage was enriched in top patient clones (8/27) versus controls (2/35). No patients shared main leukemic clonotypes, though roughly 27% appeared at low frequency elsewhere.

Trimming took 2 bases from V and 7 from J, leaving 12 bases between them. The V gene's germline CDR1 is SGHNT and CDR2 YENEEA. The CDR3 has 14 residues. Some clones are missing from TCRdb's copy, which holds only in-frame ones; the method was immunoSEQ multiplex PCR. The sample includes 30,000 or so clones, about 88% seen only once; the top ten take 0.4% to 0.5%. In regard to this clone: Its antigen is as yet unknown.

The sequencing sample was made of CD4+ T cells from blood buffy coats. The clonotype comes from a human donor in good health. This rearrangement joins TRBV11-3 to TRBJ2-1; D unresolved. The DNA of the CDR3 is TGTGCCAGCAGCTTACCACTTGCCAGTAATGAGCAGTTCTTC. Encoded protein: CASSLPLASNEQFF.